This T cell receptor beta chain was retrieved from a study of T and B cells in COVID-19 patients. Germline V CDR1 and CDR2: MGHRA, YSYEKL. J gave up 4 bases and V 2 bases, and 10 bases lay outside the gene matches. The CDR3 has 17 residues. TRB rearrangements were amplified by multiplex PCR with BIOMED2 TRB-A/B primers. A single record per CDR3 protein comes from TCRdb applying MiXCR to the multiplex PCR reads. The sample shows some 5,000 distinct CDR3 sequences, around a fifth of them seen only once. From blood, roughly 250-500 ng of genomic DNA served as TRB template. Sequencing was carried out using blood. The rearrangement uses TRBV4-1 and TRBJ2-3; TRBD1 aligns across 9 bases. This TCR derives from a human donor with active COVID-19. CDR3 sequence reads: CASSQTSTGGLADTQYF. CDR3 bases: TGCGCCAGCAGCCAAACTTCTACAGGGGGCCTCGCAGATACGCAGTATTTT.